The 24 T cell receptor beta chains given below trace back to one sample, sequenced in a study of blood T cell repertoires in COVID-19. Libraries were prepared by immunoSEQ multiplex PCR; TCRdb keeps only in-frame clonotypes and omits some of them. The sample includes roughly 76,000 clones, around 90% of them seen just once. Sequencing was carried out using peripheral blood. The receptors originated from a woman older than 75 with active or convalescent COVID-19.

CDR3 in amino acids: CSATSYGYTF. CDR3 coding DNA: TGCAGTGCTACTAGCTATGGCTACACCTTC. The rearrangement links TRBV20-1 to TRBJ1-2, with unresolved D. This CDR3 has 10 amino acids. The V and J ends lost 4 bases and 4 bases respectively, with 4 bases between them. Germline assignment: CDR1 DFQATT and CDR2 SNEGSKA (reference sequence).

This clone was detected once. The chain is built from TRBV7-9 and TRBJ1-6; D is uncertain. V shed 5 bases and J shed 4 bases, with 6 bases lying between them. Germline assignment: CDR1 SEHNR and CDR2 FQNEAQ (reference sequence). The CDR3 contains 13 residues. The CDR3: CASSAGYNSPLHF. In DNA form, the CDR3 reads TGTGCCAGCAGCGCAGGTTATAATTCACCCCTCCACTTT.

The rearrangement uses TRBV3-1 (or the pseudogene TRBV3-2) and TRBJ1-1, with TRBD1 matching 11 bases. V was clipped by 1 base and J by 4 bases; unmatched bases: 5. This CDR3 has 16 amino acids. The germline CDR1 and CDR2 sequences are LGHDT and YNNKEL (reference sequence). The CDR3: CASSQGAGTGGTEAFF. The DNA of the CDR3 is TGTGCCAGCAGCCAAGGGGCCGGGACAGGGGGCACTGAAGCTTTCTTT.

This clone turned up a few times. V and J are TRBV30 and TRBJ2-1; 8 nucleotides align to TRBD2. CDR1 is GTSNPN and CDR2 is SVGIG in the germline V gene (reference sequence). V was pared by 3 bases and J by 3 bases, with 1 base of the junction left unmatched. This CDR3 contains 13 residues. The CDR3 DNA follows: TGTGCCTGGAGCGGGGGGGTCTACAATGAGCAGTTCTTC. Amino acid sequence: CAWSGGVYNEQFF.

This clone was seen a single time. The chain recombines TRBV24-1 with TRBJ2-1; no clear D gene. Germline V gene sequence: CDR1 KGHDR, CDR2 SFDVKD. This CDR3 has 13 residues. Between the trimmed V and J ends, which lost 4 bases and 7 bases, there was a span of 10 bases. CDR3 bases: TGTGCCACCAGTGAGGTTGACTTAAATGAGCAGTTCTTC. Amino acid sequence: CATSEVDLNEQFF.

The chain combines TRBV28 with TRBJ1-2, with D perhaps matching TRBD1 (5 bases). CDR3 length: 14 residues. V was shortened by 2 bases and J by 2 bases, with 9 bases between the two germline ends. The germline V gene encodes CDR1 MDHEN and CDR2 SYDVKM. The CDR3, as DNA: TGTGCCAGCAGTTTAGCAGGGAACAACTATGGCTACACCTTC. Translated, it gives CASSLAGNNYGYTF.

The chain carries TRBV11-2 and TRBJ2-5; 12 bases map to TRBD2. The CDR3 spans 16 residues. V was pared by 4 bases and J by 5 bases, with 8 bases of the junction left unmatched. The germline CDR1 and CDR2 sequences are SGHAT and FQNNGV. This CDR3 is CASSSRRGTSGETQYF. The CDR3 nucleotides read TGTGCCAGCAGCTCACGTCGGGGGACTAGCGGGGAGACCCAGTACTTC.

The chain carries TRBV6-1 and TRBJ1-6, with 9 positions matching TRBD1. Germline CDR1 is MNHNS and CDR2 is SASEGT. J gave up 7 bases and V 4 bases, and 11 bases lay outside the gene matches. CDR3 length: 17 amino acids. The CDR3 DNA reads TGTGCCAGCAGTGGGGGCAGGACAGGGGTACGAAATTCACCCCTCCACTTT. Residues: CASSGGRTGVRNSPLHF.

V gene TRBV11-3 combines with J gene TRBJ2-4; 7 bases fit TRBD2. This CDR3 is built from 14 residues. In germline, CDR1 is SGHNT, CDR2 YENEEA. V gave up 6 bases and J gave up 4 bases; unmatched junction bases: 6. CDR3 nucleotide sequence: TGTGCCAGCAGAAGGGCGGGGGAGAAAAACATTCAGTACTTC. Its translation: CASRRAGEKNIQYF.

Comment on this clone: An end of the junction does not agree with germline; a read error may underlie this. The chain has TRBV7-2 and TRBJ1-2; D is undetermined. The CDR3 totals 12 residues. The germline V gene has CDR1 SGHTA and CDR2 FQGNSA. Here the CDR3 reads CASSLGAFSSIF. The CDR3 DNA is TGTGCCAGCAGCTTAGGGGCTTTTTCGTCTATCTTC.

V and J are TRBV29-1 and TRBJ1-2, with TRBD1 matching over 7 bases. The CDR3 totals 13 residues. Germline values: CDR1 SQVTM, CDR2 ANQGSEA. The V gene end was trimmed by 7 bases and the J gene end by 3 bases; junction bases not matched to a gene: 8. CDR3 amino acids: CSGSDRVDYGYTF. The CDR3 region has the DNA TGCAGCGGCTCAGACAGGGTTGACTATGGCTACACCTTC.

The chain combines TRBV19 with TRBJ1-6, with D possibly TRBD1 on 6 matching bases. Germline-derived CDR1 and CDR2 are LNHDA and SQIVND (reference sequence). With 5 bases removed from V and 7 bases from J, the gap between germline ends came to 15 bases. This CDR3 spans 15 amino acids. CDR3 coding DNA: TGTGCCAGTAGTGTTGGGGGCGCGATAAATTCACCCCTCCACTTT. Its translation is CASSVGGAINSPLHF.

The chain uses TRBV2 and TRBJ2-7; 11 nucleotides match TRBD2. Germline V gene lookup returns CDR1 SNHLY and CDR2 FYNNEI. There are 15 residues in the CDR3. Trimming took 5 bases from V and 3 from J; bases not matched to a gene: 6. The CDR3 loop reads CASSPSSGGHYEQYF. The CDR3 region has the DNA TGTGCCAGCAGTCCTTCTAGCGGGGGGCACTACGAGCAGTACTTC.

V usage is TRBV28 and J usage is TRBJ2-1; 8 nucleotides match TRBD2. The CDR3 totals 15 residues. Germline loops: CDR1 MDHEN, CDR2 SYDVKM. After removal of 7 bases from V and 3 bases from J, the junction contained 8 bases not matched to a gene. The chain's CDR3 is CASTPAGANYNEQFF. CDR3 in DNA: TGTGCCAGCACTCCAGCGGGGGCCAACTACAATGAGCAGTTCTTC.

This clone was found once. This chain links TRBV18 with TRBJ1-6; D remains unclear. This CDR3 spans 15 amino acids. The V end lost 5 bases, the J end lost 7 bases, and 15 bases lay between the germline ends. Germline V CDR1 and CDR2: KGHSH, LQKENI. The CDR3 protein is CASSRSRGTNSPLHF. The CDR3 DNA follows: TGTGCCAGCTCAAGGTCCCGGGGAACAAATTCACCCCTCCACTTT.

This clone was observed a single time. The chain joins TRBV9 to TRBJ1-1; D is perhaps TRBD1 (5 bases). The CDR3 is 13 amino acids. V dropped 7 bases and J dropped 4 bases, with 14 bases sitting between them. Germline CDR1 SGDLS, CDR2 YYNGEE. The CDR3 DNA sequence: TGTGCCAGCGCTCCGGCGGGGACCACTGAAGCTTTCTTT. Its translation is CASAPAGTTEAFF.

The chain couples TRBV19 to TRBJ2-7; TRBD2 is a possible D gene (6 bases). Germline V gene lookup returns CDR1 LNHDA and CDR2 SQIVND (reference sequence). The CDR3 spans 16 residues. V gave up 0 bases and J gave up 0 bases, with 12 bases separating them. In nucleotides, the CDR3 is TGTGCCAGTAGTATAGATCTCTGGGGAGGCTCCTACGAGCAGTACTTC. Translation gives CASSIDLWGGSYEQYF.

This clone was seen only once. The CDR3 coding sequence is TGTGCCAGCAGCCCCGTGGGACTATCAGTCGGACCAGATACGCAGTATTTT. Amino acid sequence: CASSPVGLSVGPDTQYF. The chain carries TRBV5-6 and TRBJ2-3; the match to TRBD2 covers 7 bases. J lost 4 bases, V lost 4 bases, and 15 bases had no gene match. CDR1 is SGHDT and CDR2 is YYEEEE in the germline V gene. This CDR3 is 17 amino acids long.

This chain links TRBV3-1 (or the pseudogene TRBV3-2) with TRBJ2-7; 7 bases line up with TRBD1. Germline V lookup: CDR1 LGHDT, CDR2 YNNKEL (reference sequence). The junction had 6 bases not matched to a gene; V was cut back by 1 base and J by 3 bases. The CDR3 runs 15 residues. The CDR3 spells CASSQVRDSIYEQYF. For the CDR3, the DNA is TGTGCCAGCAGCCAAGTCCGGGACAGCATCTACGAGCAGTACTTC.

The chain combines TRBV7-2 with TRBJ1-4, with D unresolved. Germline-derived CDR1 and CDR2 are SGHTA and FQGNSA. This CDR3 is 16 amino acids long. V was shortened by 3 bases and J by 0 bases, with 11 bases between the two germline ends. CDR3 in amino acids: CASSFLGVATNEKLFF. Written as DNA, the CDR3 is TGTGCCAGCAGCTTTTTAGGAGTTGCAACTAATGAAAAACTGTTTTTT.

Remarks on this clone: One end of the junction fails to match germline, which may point to a read error. The chain recombines TRBV7-3 with TRBJ2-3; 11 nucleotides align to TRBD1. The V gene's germline CDR1 is SGHTA and CDR2 FQGTGA. This CDR3 spans 15 amino acids. Written as DNA, the CDR3 is TGTGCCAGCAGCTTAACTAGGACAGGGGGCTGGAGTGCCAATTTT. The encoded protein is CASSLTRTGGWSANF.

This clone was observed a single time. The rearrangement links TRBV3-1 (or the pseudogene TRBV3-2) to TRBJ2-7, with TRBD2 identical over 9 bases. This CDR3 contains 17 residues. Germline CDR1 LGHDT, CDR2 YNNKEL (reference sequence). Losses at the gene ends were 1 base for V and 2 bases for J; bases not matched to a gene: 9. The chain's CDR3 is CASSQGVAGGRAYEQYF. In DNA, the CDR3 is TGTGCCAGCAGCCAAGGAGTTGCGGGGGGGCGGGCCTACGAGCAGTACTTC.

This chain connects TRBV14 to TRBJ1-1, with D possibly matching TRBD1 (6 bases). Trimming cost V 10 bases and J 1 base, with 19 bases left between them. This CDR3 has 15 amino acids. Germline V gene lookup returns CDR1 SGHDN and CDR2 FVKESK. The CDR3, as DNA: TGTGCCAATCCGAATACCGACAGGCCGAACACTGAAGCTTTCTTT. This translates into CANPNTDRPNTEAFF.

This clone has only one observation. The chain couples TRBV11-2 to TRBJ1-1, with 8 nucleotides matching TRBD1. From germline, CDR1 is SGHAT and CDR2 FQNNGV. V shed 2 bases and J 6 bases; nucleotides not matched to a gene: 5. The CDR3 is made up of 14 amino acids. The CDR3 DNA reads TGTGCCAGCAGCTTATCATGGGGACAGGCTGAAGCTTTCTTT. The encoded protein is CASSLSWGQAEAFF. Drawing the rest from reference TRBV11-2 and TRBJ1-1, the complete variable domain is EAGVAQSPRYKIIEKRQSVAFWCNPISGHATLYWYQQILGQGPKLLIQFQNNGVVDDSQLPKDRFSAERLKGVDSTLKIQPAKLEDSAVYLCASSLSWGQAEAFFGQGTRLTVV.